Given below is one T cell receptor (beta chain) in context. The clone's antigen remains unknown. No base quality values were provided; no much bigger clone lies one nucleotide off. The CDR3 goes from the cysteine to the phenylalanine over 12 residues. The CDR3 DNA has 36 bases and is translated from base 1. The germline V gene sets CDR1 to KGHSH and CDR2 to LQKENI. The junction carries 6 bases between V and J, which are trimmed by 1 base and 6 bases respectively. The cohort comprised hundreds of healthy bone marrow donors. At the time of sampling, all cohort members were nominally healthy, though unrecorded immune exposures were likely present. The donor tested CMV seronegative and was one of the 352 seronegative cohort members. Every donor gave a peripheral blood sample, and the peripheral blood mononuclear cells from that sample were used for TCR beta sequencing. The Qiagen DNeasy Blood Extraction Kit was used to extract genomic DNA from the blood cell samples.

The data are from a study of cytomegalovirus exposure and HLA in healthy donors (dated by TCRdb to 2016 to 2017). Study-wide context: An earlier analysis of some 600 of the donors reported 250 to 350 Gb of sequence data and 117 million unique TCR beta sequences obtained from around 170 million T cells. Approximately 310 gigabases of sequencing data and approximately 85 million unique TCR sequences were included in an early release covering about 700 HLA-typed donors. Of the roughly 400 genotyped donors, less than 85% were placed in the genetic ancestry cluster associated with self-reported Caucasian donors. The aim of the study was to test whether cataloging public T cell receptors could identify signatures of past pathogen exposure. The study profiled the T cell repertoires of around 700 subjects by immunosequencing and related them to cytomegalovirus serostatus. Along with the approximately 600-subject first cohort, a separate validation cohort of approximately 110 different subjects was used. To predict cytomegalovirus infection status, the study combined high-throughput TCR immunosequencing, statistical association of individual TCRs with disease status, and machine learning. A later analysis re-analyzed previously published TCR beta repertoires from several hundred donors and added high-resolution HLA genotyping to study TCR occurrence patterns. The later analysis used no new phenotypic data to find candidate immune exposures, relying instead on TCR beta sequences and their occurrence across donors. In an earlier analysis of 587 of the donors, high-throughput TCR beta sequencing was used to judge whether each TCR beta V gene segment behaved as functional or pseudogenic. Donor age, sex, ethnicity and CMV serostatus were compiled together with the repertoire data. In a later genetic analysis, genome-wide SNP genotypes for about three fifths of the roughly 670 donors were used, and that subset was treated as a discovery cohort. All discovery cohort repertoires had been generated on a single sequencing platform. HLA typing included class I and class II loci at four-digit resolution. The number of donors typed differed by locus, with roughly 620-630 for A, B, C, DRB1 and DQB1, 522 for DQA1, 606 for DPA1, and around 430 for DPB1. A few DR-DQ haplotypes were handled as single units for association and clustering because linkage in the cohort was strong. Among over 350 genotyped donors of the cohort, an average of 235,054 unique TCR beta nucleotide sequences were sequenced per donor, 15% to 20% of them non-productive.

Study-level results and caveats: Compared with equally common non-associated chains, HLA-associated TCR beta chains in a later analysis were more clonally expanded and had lower generation probabilities. A further reported finding was that TCR beta sequences accurately predicted the HLA-A and HLA-B alleles for most subjects in the first cohort. V-gene and J-gene trimming of TCR beta chains was associated with a missense DCLRE1C variant in a later genetic analysis, and the association was replicated in an independent cohort. For the cohort, immune exposure information was limited to CMV serostatus. In a later analysis, more than 15,000 TCR beta sequences were associated with specific HLA alleles at a false discovery rate of 0.05. According to a later analysis, most CMV-associated TCR beta chains appeared to be HLA-restricted, and the HLA associations seemed to be driven largely by CMV exposure. Only TCR beta chains were sequenced in this cohort, and the absence of alpha or paired-chain data limited detectable features. A later analysis found that TCR association rates varied across HLA loci, with DRB1 alleles showing the most associated TCRs and HLA-C alleles the fewest. The classifier was reported to diagnose cytomegalovirus status with high specificity and sensitivity in both the original cohort and the validation cohort. It was suggested by the authors that the approach could potentially be generalized to other disease states and immunological phenotypes. According to a later genetic analysis, donors in an Asian-associated ancestry cluster had fewer N-insertions in productive TCRs than the roughly 670-donor mean. Linkage disequilibrium might explain the correlated functional status among segregating V segments, but an unknown experimental factor could not be ruled out. The study listed 170 or so TCR beta chains as associated with cytomegalovirus. In an earlier analysis of roughly 500 of the donors, most TCR beta V segments appeared in productive rearrangements about 87% or about 30% of the time, broadly matching IMGT annotations. A later analysis reported that several top co-occurrence clusters appeared linked to parvovirus B19, influenza, CMV and Epstein-Barr virus. The sequencing pipeline was judged likely to have produced a cluster of highly shared sequence variants as a technical artifact. Sequencing depth was assumed to be roughly uniform across donors in the presence/absence analyses, though that assumption may not hold. Assigning TCR associations to individual alleles was difficult when HLA alleles, especially DR and DQ, strongly co-occurred. Because the 87-base-pair reads could not distinguish some IMGT-functional V segments, including TRBV6-2 and TRBV6-3, those segments were excluded. Because HLA typing was unavailable for some donors at each locus, only the typed subset was used in association tests. Most TCR sequences were observed very rarely across donors, whereas some public TCRs were present in many individuals. In vitro tests confirmed that a few of the cytomegalovirus-associated TCR beta chains recognize cytomegalovirus antigens. The earlier analysis of about 600 of the donors excluded some 15 rarely observed V segments, including chromosome 9 orphons, because counts were too low.

The library came from the immunoSEQ multiplex PCR assay. For the multiplex PCR, a mixture combining 60 forward primers for TCR Vbeta segments and 13 reverse primers for TCR Jbeta segments was used. Amplification of the CDR3 region of rearranged TCR beta genes was performed with a multiplex PCR assay on genomic DNA. Amplified TCR beta libraries were sequenced as 87-base-pair reads on the Illumina HiSeq System. Per the original workflow: A later analysis tallied 75 million to 95 million unique TCR beta chains across the 666 repertoires, and approximately 9.9 million of those chains were shared by two or more donors. To remove PCR and sequencing errors, raw reads were error-corrected and collapsed into unique sequences using a nearest-neighbor algorithm that merged closely related sequences. To assign V, D and J gene segments, CDR3 sequences were aligned to IMGT reference sequences. For a sequence to be retained, at least a six-nucleotide match to both a V gene segment and a J gene segment was required. A rearrangement counted as productive if the CDR3 had no stop codons and remained in frame with V and J, and every other rearrangement counted as non-productive. Following IMGT convention, CDR3 was defined as the stretch from the second conserved V-encoded cysteine to the conserved J-encoded phenylalanine. The earlier analysis of fewer than 700 of the donors excluded sequences that lacked an unambiguous match to a single V gene segment. In an earlier analysis of approximately 550 of the donors, V segments were called functional above 56.7% productive rearrangements and were called segregating when the between-donor standard deviation exceeded 5%. A statistical classification framework was built for diagnosing cytomegalovirus status from the catalog of TCR beta chain sequences. In a later analysis, V and J genes were assigned by comparing TCR nucleotide sequences against IMGT/GENE-DB human TR gene sequences. Using the TCRdist pipeline, a later analysis assigned CDR3 sequences along with most-parsimonious VDJ recombination scenarios. In a later analysis, every TCR beta chain was defined by the combination of its CDR3 amino acid sequence and its V-gene family, and reads without a unique V-gene family were dropped. As a way to deal with suspected cross-contamination and a sequencing artifact, a later analysis dropped nearly 600 nucleotide sequences that were highly shared and had low generation probability. In a later analysis, a clonal expansion index was calculated for each public chain from normalized within-repertoire ranks of inferred template counts. A later analysis computed generation probabilities with a VDJ recombination model fitted to out-of-frame rearrangements, and checked the results against IGoR. Hypergeometric tests were used in a later analysis to score TCR-TCR, TCR-HLA and TCR-CMV co-occurrence, with a repertoire-size bias correction applied to the TCR pairs. False discovery rates were estimated in a later analysis by permuting HLA or CMV assignments 20 times. In a later analysis, co-occurring TCRs were grouped using DBSCAN, and TCRdist sequence similarity was added for clustering within HLA-allele-positive subsets. For co-occurrence clustering, repertoires with fewer than 30,000 or more than 120,000 public chains were excluded, along with 5 or 6 repertoires with anomalous nucleotide sharing. TCRdb carries this immuneACCESS record with in-frame sequences only. Its versions omit some clonotypes, under half of them owing to an unresolved V gene in the studies checked, with the rest unexplained. V, J and clone size were drawn from that table, and D and trimming were deduced from the DNA. This sample lists about 130,000 clones; around three quarters were detected once. The ten largest clones add up to 2% to 2.5% of the sample.

The chain is assembled from TRBV18 and TRBJ1-1; the D gene is not confidently resolved. The sequenced sample was PBMCs. The receptor was isolated from a man aged 18-30 years in good health and CMV-seronegative. The DNA sequence reads TGTGCCAGCTCACCACGGCAAGCTGAAGCTTTCTTT. This gives the protein CASSPRQAEAFF. The CDR3, completed at both ends by the reference TRBV18 and TRBJ1-1 genes, gives the full variable domain NAGVMQNPRHLVRRRGQEARLRCSPMKGHSHVYWYRQLPEEGLKFMVYLQKENIIDESGMPKERFSAEFPKEGPSILRIQQVVRGDSAAYFCASSPRQAEAFFGQGTRLTVV.